Presented here are 11 T cell receptor beta chains from one specimen sequenced in a study of early T cells in non-severe SARS-CoV-2 infection. TCRdb re-analysed the 5' RACE reads in MiXCR, keeping a single row per CDR3 protein. The data contain 35,000 to 45,000 distinct CDR3 sequences, roughly 6.1% of them singletons. This specimen consisted of whole blood, obtained at baseline. These receptors came from an adult who was a healthcare worker with PCR-confirmed SARS-CoV-2 infection or an uninfected control (not recorded which).

The chain is built from TRBV19 and TRBJ1-4; D perhaps matches TRBD1 (5 bases). CDR3 length: 12 residues. V lost 8 bases and J lost 6, with 10 bases in between. Per the germline V gene, CDR1 is LNHDA and CDR2 is SQIVND (reference sequence). The CDR3 DNA is TGTGCCAGTGAGGGGTGGGATGAAAAACTGTTTTTT. Its protein product is CASEGWDEKLFF.

The chain employs TRBV5-6 and TRBJ2-1, with TRBD2 matching over 9 bases. Germline lookup yields CDR1 SGHDT and CDR2 YYEEEE. CDR3 length: 18 amino acids. The V and J ends lost 1 base and 2 bases, in that order; junction bases with no gene match: 10. The CDR3 sequence is CASSLLVRLAGPYNEQFF. As DNA, the CDR3 is TGTGCCAGCAGCTTGTTAGTCCGCCTAGCGGGACCCTACAATGAGCAGTTCTTC.

V and J are TRBV7-9 and TRBJ2-1; weak D call: TRBD1 (6 bases). The CDR3 loop spans 16 amino acids. Germline V gene lookup returns CDR1 SEHNR and CDR2 FQNEAQ (reference sequence). V lost 6 bases to trimming and J lost 1 base, with 16 bases between them. CDR3 sequence reads: CASRLEGVKSYNEQFF. The CDR3 DNA follows: TGTGCCAGCAGGCTCGAGGGGGTAAAATCCTACAATGAGCAGTTCTTC.

This clonotype was found a few times. The V gene is TRBV5-1, the J gene TRBJ2-1; D gene unclear. CDR3 length equals 12 residues. Trimming removed 3 bases at V and 8 bases at J, with 9 bases between. Germline CDR1 SGHRS, CDR2 YFSETQ. The DNA of the CDR3 is TGCGCCAGCAGCTCGACTTTAGATGAGCAGTTCTTC. Protein sequence: CASSSTLDEQFF.

There are a few counts of this clonotype. V gene TRBV18 combines with J gene TRBJ2-7, with D uncertain. The CDR3 sequence is 14 residues long. V was pared by 3 bases and J by 0 bases, with 9 bases between. Germline V gives CDR1 KGHSH, CDR2 LQKENI. Here the CDR3 reads CASSPSPISYEQYF. CDR3 coding DNA: TGTGCCAGCTCACCGTCTCCGATCTCCTACGAGCAGTACTTC.

This chain joins TRBV7-9 and TRBJ2-2, with 13 positions matching TRBD2. In germline, CDR1 is SEHNR, CDR2 FQNEAQ (reference sequence). The CDR3 runs 19 residues. Trimming removed 2 bases from V and 4 bases from J; junction bases left unmatched: 10. CDR3 nucleotide sequence: TGTGCCAGCAGCTTAACCGGGACTAGCGGGACCGGGAGCACCGGGGAGCTGTTTTTT. Its translation: CASSLTGTSGTGSTGELFF.

At least ten counts were recorded for this clonotype. The junction and the germline gene differ at one end; a read error may be behind it. This chain joins TRBV20-1 and TRBJ2-3, with a tentative D call TRBD2 (6 bases). The CDR3 spans 13 residues. Germline CDR1 is DFQATT and CDR2 is SNEGSKA (reference sequence). The CDR3 nucleotides are TGCAGTGCACCGGGACTTAGCACAGATACACAGTATTTT. It translates to CSAPGLSTDTQYF.

This clonotype was counted ten times or more. The V gene is TRBV7-9, the J gene TRBJ2-7, with no clear D. Deletions cut 0 bases from V and 0 bases from J, with 6 bases between. This CDR3 region has 14 residues. The germline V gene has CDR1 SEHNR and CDR2 FQNEAQ (reference sequence). The DNA for the CDR3 is TGTGCCAGCAGCTTAGCGCAGGACTCCTACGAGCAGTACTTC. Encoded protein: CASSLAQDSYEQYF. The whole variable domain, remainder taken from reference TRBV7-9 and TRBJ2-7, is DTGVSQNPRHKITKRGQNVTFRCDPISEHNRLYWYRQTLGQGPEFLTYFQNEAQLEKSRLLSDRFSAERPKGSFSTLEIQRTEQGDSAMYLCASSLAQDSYEQYFGPGTRLTVT.

This clonotype has more than one count but fewer than ten. The V gene is TRBV7-8, the J gene TRBJ2-7, with TRBD2 as a possible D gene (5 bases). Germline V gene data show CDR1 as SGHVS and CDR2 as FQNEAQ. CDR3 length equals 12 residues. The ends were cut back, 5 bases at V and 4 bases at J, with 9 bases in the middle. In DNA form, the CDR3 reads TGTGCCAGCAGCCGTTCGGGATACGAGCAGTACTTC. This encodes CASSRSGYEQYF.

This clonotype was detected ten times or more. The J gene is TRBJ2-5, the V gene TRBV11-2, with 8 bases identical to TRBD2. This CDR3 has 16 residues. V shed 7 bases and J 0 bases; nucleotides not matched to a gene: 10. CDR1 SGHAT and CDR2 FQNNGV come from the germline V gene. CDR3 region: CASNPPGLEYQETQYF. CDR3 DNA sequence: TGTGCCAGCAACCCCCCGGGACTAGAATACCAAGAGACCCAGTACTTC.

In its sample, this clonotype was seen a few times. The chain combines TRBV11-2 with TRBJ2-5; D is unclear. Germline V gene sequence: CDR1 SGHAT, CDR2 FQNNGV. Trimming stripped 1 base from V and 2 bases from J, with 8 bases between. The CDR3 runs 14 residues. The DNA for the CDR3 is TGTGCCAGCAGCTTAGTTCCAGGTCAAGAGACCCAGTACTTC. It is translated as CASSLVPGQETQYF.